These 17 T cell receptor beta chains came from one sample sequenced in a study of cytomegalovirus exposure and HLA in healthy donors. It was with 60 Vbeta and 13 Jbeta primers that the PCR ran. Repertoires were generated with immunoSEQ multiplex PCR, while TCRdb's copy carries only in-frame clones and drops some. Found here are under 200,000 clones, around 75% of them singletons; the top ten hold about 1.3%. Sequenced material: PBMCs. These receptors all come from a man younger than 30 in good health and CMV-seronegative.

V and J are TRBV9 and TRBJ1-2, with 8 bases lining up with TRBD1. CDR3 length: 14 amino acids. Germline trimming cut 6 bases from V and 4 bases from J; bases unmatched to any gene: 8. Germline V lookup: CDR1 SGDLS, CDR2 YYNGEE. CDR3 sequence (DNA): TGTGCCAGCAACCCAGGGGGCGATAGCTATGGCTACACCTTC. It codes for CASNPGGDSYGYTF.

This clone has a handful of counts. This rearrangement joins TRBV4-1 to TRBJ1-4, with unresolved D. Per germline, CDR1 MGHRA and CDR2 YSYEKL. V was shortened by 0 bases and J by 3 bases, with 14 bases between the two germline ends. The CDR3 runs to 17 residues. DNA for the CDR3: TGCGCCAGCAGCCAAGATCGGGCCGGGGTATCTAATGAAAAACTGTTTTTT. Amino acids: CASSQDRAGVSNEKLFF.

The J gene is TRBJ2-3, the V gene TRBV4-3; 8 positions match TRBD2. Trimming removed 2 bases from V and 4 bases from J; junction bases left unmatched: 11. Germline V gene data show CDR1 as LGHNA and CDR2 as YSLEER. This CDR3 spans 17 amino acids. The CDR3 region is CASSQRPAGEKSDTQYF. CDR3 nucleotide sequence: TGCGCCAGCAGCCAACGGCCAGCGGGAGAAAAGTCAGATACGCAGTATTTT.

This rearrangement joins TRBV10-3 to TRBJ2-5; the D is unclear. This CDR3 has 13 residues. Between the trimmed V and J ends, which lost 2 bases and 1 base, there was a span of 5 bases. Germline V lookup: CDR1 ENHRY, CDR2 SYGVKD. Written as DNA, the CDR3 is TGTGCCATCAGTGAGGAACTCCAAGAGACCCAGTACTTC. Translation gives CAISEELQETQYF.

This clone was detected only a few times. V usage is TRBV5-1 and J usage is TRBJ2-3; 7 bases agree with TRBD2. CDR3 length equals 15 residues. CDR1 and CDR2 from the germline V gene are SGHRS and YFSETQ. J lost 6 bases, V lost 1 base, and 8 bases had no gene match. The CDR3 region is CASSLPAGVSDTQYF. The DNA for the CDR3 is TGCGCCAGCAGCTTGCCGGCGGGAGTGTCGGATACGCAGTATTTT.

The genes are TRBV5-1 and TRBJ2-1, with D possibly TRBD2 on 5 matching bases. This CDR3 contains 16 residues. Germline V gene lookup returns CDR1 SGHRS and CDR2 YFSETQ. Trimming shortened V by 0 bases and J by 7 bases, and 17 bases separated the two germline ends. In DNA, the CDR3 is TGCGCCAGCAGCTTGGCCGGACTCCCGCGGGCGAATGAGCAGTTCTTC. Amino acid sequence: CASSLAGLPRANEQFF.

The CDR3 nucleotides are TGTGCCTGGGGGACTAGCGGCTACGAGCAGTACTTC. Translated: CAWGTSGYEQYF. The chain joins TRBV30 to TRBJ2-7, with TRBD2 matching over 11 bases. Germline V gene sequence: CDR1 GTSNPN, CDR2 SVGIG (reference sequence). The CDR3 sequence is 12 residues long. V trimming: 5 bases; J trimming: 3 bases; junction bases outside the gene matches: 0.

CDR3 sequence: CASSDQGGELFF. CDR3 DNA: TGCGCCAGCAGTGATCAGGGAGGGGAGCTGTTTTTT. The chain couples TRBV10-1 to TRBJ2-2, with D perhaps matching TRBD1 (5 bases). Germline CDR1 WNHNN, CDR2 SYGVQD (reference sequence). The CDR3 consists of 12 residues. Trimming removed 3 bases at V and 8 bases at J, with 7 bases between.

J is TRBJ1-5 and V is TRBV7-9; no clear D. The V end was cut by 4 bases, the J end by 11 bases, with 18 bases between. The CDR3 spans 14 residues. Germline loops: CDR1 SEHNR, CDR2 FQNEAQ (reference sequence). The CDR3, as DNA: TGTGCCAGCAGCTCCCTGGTAGACCCCCGGGCCCAGCATTTT. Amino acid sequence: CASSSLVDPRAQHF.

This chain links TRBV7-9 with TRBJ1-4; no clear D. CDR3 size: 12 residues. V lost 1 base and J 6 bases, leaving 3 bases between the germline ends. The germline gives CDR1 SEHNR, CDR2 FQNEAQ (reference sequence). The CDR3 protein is CASSLEHEKLFF. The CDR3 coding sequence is TGTGCCAGCAGCTTAGAGCATGAAAAACTGTTTTTT.

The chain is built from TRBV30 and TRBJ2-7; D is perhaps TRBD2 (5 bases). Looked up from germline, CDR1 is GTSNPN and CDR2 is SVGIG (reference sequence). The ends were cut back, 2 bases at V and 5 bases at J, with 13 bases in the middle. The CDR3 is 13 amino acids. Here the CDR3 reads CAWSPPRGNEQYF. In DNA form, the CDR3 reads TGTGCCTGGAGTCCCCCACGAGGGAACGAGCAGTACTTC.

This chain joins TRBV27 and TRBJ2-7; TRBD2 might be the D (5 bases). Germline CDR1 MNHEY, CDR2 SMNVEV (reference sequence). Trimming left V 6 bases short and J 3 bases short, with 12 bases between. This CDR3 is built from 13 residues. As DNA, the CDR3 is TGTGCCAGCAGACCTAGCTCCCTCTACGAGCAGTACTTC. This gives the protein CASRPSSLYEQYF.

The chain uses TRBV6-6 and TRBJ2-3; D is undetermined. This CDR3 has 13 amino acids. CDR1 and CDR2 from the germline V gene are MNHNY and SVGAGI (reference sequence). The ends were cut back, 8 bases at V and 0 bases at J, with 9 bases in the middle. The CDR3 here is CASGLGSTDTQYF. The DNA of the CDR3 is TGTGCCAGCGGTCTAGGTAGCACAGATACGCAGTATTTT.

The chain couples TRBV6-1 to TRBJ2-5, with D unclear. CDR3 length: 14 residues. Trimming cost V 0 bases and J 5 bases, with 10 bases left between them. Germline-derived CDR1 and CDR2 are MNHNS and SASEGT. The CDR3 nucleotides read TGTGCCAGCAGTGAAGCGGCAACCTGGGAGACCCAGTACTTC. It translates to CASSEAATWETQYF.

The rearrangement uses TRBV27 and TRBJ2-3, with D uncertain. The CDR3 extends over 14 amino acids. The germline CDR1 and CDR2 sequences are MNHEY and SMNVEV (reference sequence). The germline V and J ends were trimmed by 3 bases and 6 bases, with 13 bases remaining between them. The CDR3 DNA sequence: TGTGCCAGCAGTTTCGAGCGTTCTGTGGATACGCAGTATTTT. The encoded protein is CASSFERSVDTQYF.

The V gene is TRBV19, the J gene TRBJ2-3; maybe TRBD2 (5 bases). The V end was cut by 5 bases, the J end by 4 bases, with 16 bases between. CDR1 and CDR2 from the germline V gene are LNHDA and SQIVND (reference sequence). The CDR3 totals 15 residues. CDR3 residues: CASSEAGKSPDTQYF. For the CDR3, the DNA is TGTGCCAGTAGTGAGGCCGGGAAGTCCCCAGATACGCAGTATTTT. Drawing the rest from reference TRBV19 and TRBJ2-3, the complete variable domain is DGGITQSPKYLFRKEGQNVTLSCEQNLNHDAMYWYRQDPGQGLRLIYYSQIVNDFQKGDIAEGYSVSREKKESFPLTVTSAQKNPTAFYLCASSEAGKSPDTQYFGPGTRLTVL.

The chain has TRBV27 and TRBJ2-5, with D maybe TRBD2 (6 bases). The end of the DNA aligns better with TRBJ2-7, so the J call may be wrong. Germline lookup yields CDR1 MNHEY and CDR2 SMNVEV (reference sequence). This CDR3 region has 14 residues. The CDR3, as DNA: TGTGCCAGCAGTTCACGGGACTTCGGGAGCGAGCAGTACTTC. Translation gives CASSSRDFGSEQYF.